Shown below are 23 T cell receptor beta chains from a single sample sequenced in a study of blood T cell repertoires in COVID-19. Clones were sequenced by immunoSEQ multiplex PCR, and TCRdb holds only the in-frame ones, with some missing. The data show some 120,000 clones, around 82% seen once. Sequencing input: peripheral blood. The receptors were gathered from a woman aged 25 to 45 who had recovered from COVID-19.

This clone occurred once. This chain uses TRBV5-1 with TRBJ1-1; D might be TRBD1 (5 bases). Germline CDR1 is SGHRS and CDR2 is YFSETQ. The CDR3 covers 16 residues. Trimming removed 0 bases from V and 10 bases from J, with 22 bases in between. The CDR3 sequence is CASSLDPGTMEQGAFF. The CDR3 DNA reads TGCGCCAGCAGCTTGGACCCCGGGACTATGGAGCAAGGAGCTTTCTTT.

The chain employs TRBV18 and TRBJ2-1; 12 bases match TRBD2. V lost 6 bases and J lost 8; bases outside the gene matches: 5. The CDR3 has 14 residues. Germline CDR1 KGHSH, CDR2 LQKENI. CDR3 nucleotide sequence: TGTGCCAGCTCCCTAGCGGGAGGGCCCGATGAGCAGTTCTTC. Protein product: CASSLAGGPDEQFF.

This sequence joins TRBV2 and TRBJ1-4; 10 nucleotides align to TRBD1. Germline CDR1 is SNHLY and CDR2 is FYNNEI. With V trimmed by 6 bases and J by 13 bases, 11 bases remained unmatched. The CDR3 is 14 amino acids. In DNA form, the CDR3 reads TGTGCCAGCAGCGTCCCGGGACAGGGGAGTGGACTGTTTTTT. Protein product: CASSVPGQGSGLFF.

This chain uses TRBV24-1 with TRBJ2-7; D is uncertain. From germline, CDR1 is KGHDR and CDR2 SFDVKD. V was shortened by 4 bases and J by 5 bases, with 11 bases between the two germline ends. The CDR3 covers 13 residues. Here the CDR3 reads CATSEHAHDEQYF. Here the CDR3 DNA reads TGTGCCACCAGTGAACATGCACACGACGAGCAGTACTTC.

This clone was detected only a few times. The V call is TRBV20-1, the J call TRBJ2-7, with D maybe TRBD1 (6 bases). From germline, CDR1 is DFQATT and CDR2 SNEGSKA (reference sequence). Trimming took off 5 bases at V and 7 bases at J, with 12 bases between the two ends. This CDR3 has 11 amino acids. The CDR3 region has the DNA TGCAGTGCTGGGTTTACAGGGGAGCAGTACTTC. Translated, it gives CSAGFTGEQYF.

The rearrangement uses TRBV14 and TRBJ1-2, with 7 positions matching TRBD1. Trimming cost V 3 bases and J 5 bases; bases outside gene matches: 6. The CDR3 length is 14 residues. CDR1 and CDR2 (germline): SGHDN, FVKESK. CDR3 coding DNA: TGTGCCAGCAGCCAGGCCGGGACAGATTATGGCTACACCTTC. Translation: CASSQAGTDYGYTF.

J is TRBJ1-1 and V is TRBV5-1; possibly TRBD1 for D (5 bases). The CDR3 covers 14 residues. V shed 2 bases and J shed 4 bases, with 12 bases lying between them. Germline assignment: CDR1 SGHRS and CDR2 YFSETQ. CDR3: CASSLARGPTEAFF. CDR3 DNA sequence: TGCGCCAGCAGCTTAGCGCGGGGCCCCACTGAAGCTTTCTTT.

V and J are TRBV9 and TRBJ2-3, with 7 bases that match TRBD2. There are 15 residues in the CDR3. CDR1 SGDLS and CDR2 YYNGEE come from the germline V gene. V lost 0 bases and J lost 4; bases outside the gene matches: 5. The CDR3 bases are TGTGCCAGCAGCGTAGCGGGGGGTATCGCAGATACGCAGTATTTT. It is translated as CASSVAGGIADTQYF.

This clone was picked up a small number of times. This chain connects TRBV6-5 to TRBJ1-1, with a weak D call TRBD1 (5 bases). CDR1 is MNHEY and CDR2 is SVGAGI in the germline V gene. Trimming cost V 0 bases and J 5 bases, with 7 bases left between them. The CDR3 totals 13 residues. The CDR3 reads CASSYSTATEAFF. CDR3 nucleotides: TGTGCCAGCAGTTACTCGACAGCTACTGAAGCTTTCTTT.

The chain recombines TRBV5-1 with TRBJ2-4; 12 bases are shared with TRBD1. The germline V gene has CDR1 SGHRS and CDR2 YFSETQ. J lost 8 bases, V lost 5 bases, and 11 bases had no gene match. The CDR3 is 16 amino acids. CDR3 sequence (DNA): TGCGCCAGCAGAACGGGACAGGGGGCTTTAATGGACATTCAGTACTTC. Translated: CASRTGQGALMDIQYF.

The V gene is TRBV6-5, the J gene TRBJ1-1, with 10 positions matching TRBD1. Germline V CDR1 and CDR2: MNHEY, SVGAGI. This CDR3 has 13 amino acids. The V gene end was trimmed by 4 bases and the J gene end by 5 bases; junction bases not matched to a gene: 1. This CDR3 is CASSWGQGTEAFF. The CDR3 DNA follows: TGTGCCAGCAGTTGGGGACAGGGGACTGAAGCTTTCTTT.

The J gene is TRBJ2-1, the V gene TRBV7-9; D perhaps matches TRBD1 (6 bases). The CDR3 runs to 12 residues. The V gene lost 5 bases and the J gene lost 9 bases, with 11 bases spanning the gap. CDR1 is SEHNR, CDR2 FQNEAQ, per germline (reference sequence). CDR3 residues: CASSPPGAEQFF. The CDR3 DNA follows: TGTGCCAGCAGCCCACCAGGGGCTGAGCAGTTCTTC.

CDR3 region: CASGLRRLAVRSDTGELFF. The CDR3 DNA sequence: TGTGCTAGTGGTTTAAGGAGACTAGCGGTGAGGTCGGACACCGGGGAGCTGTTTTTT. The V call is TRBV12-5, the J call TRBJ2-2; 9 bases agree with TRBD2. Germline CDR1 is LGHNT and CDR2 is FRNRAP. This CDR3 region has 19 residues. Germline trimming cut 3 bases from V and 3 bases from J; bases unmatched to any gene: 14.

The chain couples TRBV5-6 to TRBJ2-5; 11 nucleotides agree with TRBD2. The CDR3 has 15 amino acids. Germline CDR1 and CDR2: SGHDT and YYEEEE. Trimming at V came to 2 bases and at J to 3 bases, leaving 3 bases not matched to a gene. The CDR3 sequence is CASSFLAGGEETQYF. CDR3 sequence (DNA): TGTGCCAGCAGCTTCCTAGCGGGGGGCGAAGAGACCCAGTACTTC.

The chain has TRBV19 and TRBJ2-5, with TRBD1 identical over 10 bases. The V gene's germline CDR1 is LNHDA and CDR2 SQIVND (reference sequence). The V segment lost 6 bases and the J segment 3 bases; nucleotides outside the gene matches: 7. The CDR3 consists of 15 residues. CDR3 protein: CASRWGQGTEETQYF. CDR3 nucleotide sequence: TGTGCCAGTAGATGGGGACAGGGGACCGAAGAGACCCAGTACTTC.

The J gene is TRBJ2-3, the V gene TRBV5-8, with D possibly being TRBD2 (5 bases). This CDR3 is 17 amino acids long. Germline-derived CDR1 and CDR2 are SGHTS and YDEGEE. V lost 1 base and J lost 2, with 17 bases in between. The DNA of the CDR3 is TGTGCCAGCAGCTTGTTGGAGGATTGGAGACCCACAGATACGCAGTATTTT. Translating gives CASSLLEDWRPTDTQYF.

This chain uses TRBV6-5 with TRBJ2-2, with no clear D. Looked up from germline, CDR1 is MNHEY and CDR2 is SVGAGI. This CDR3 is 13 amino acids long. Trimming took 11 bases from V and 0 from J, leaving 10 bases between them. CDR3 residues: CAARLTNTGELFF. The CDR3 DNA reads as TGTGCCGCTAGACTTACGAACACCGGGGAGCTGTTTTTT.

This chain links TRBV7-6 with TRBJ1-1; tentative D call: TRBD1 (5 bases). The germline CDR1 and CDR2 sequences are SGHVS and FNYEAQ. V lost 2 bases and J lost 5, with 18 bases in between. This CDR3 is 16 amino acids long. CDR3 coding DNA: TGTGCCAGCAGCTTATCGCCCGGCAGGGATGGAACTGAAGCTTTCTTT. Protein: CASSLSPGRDGTEAFF.

This clone was seen only once. The chain couples TRBV2 to TRBJ1-2; TRBD1 aligns across 10 bases. The germline gives CDR1 SNHLY, CDR2 FYNNEI. V trimming: 3 bases; J trimming: 2 bases; junction bases outside the gene matches: 6. This CDR3 region has 16 residues. CDR3 sequence (DNA): TGTGCCAGCAGTGATTTGGGACAGGGGATCAACTATGGCTACACCTTC. It encodes CASSDLGQGINYGYTF.

V usage is TRBV2 and J usage is TRBJ2-5; D may be TRBD1 (5 bases). Trimming stripped 4 bases from V and 4 bases from J, with 10 bases between. CDR3 length equals 13 residues. Germline V gives CDR1 SNHLY, CDR2 FYNNEI. Written as DNA, the CDR3 is TGTGCCAGCAGTGGACTGGGGCTAGAGACCCAGTACTTC. Translation: CASSGLGLETQYF.

The chain couples TRBV5-4 to TRBJ1-4, with D maybe TRBD1 (6 bases). There are 14 residues in the CDR3. Deletions cut 0 bases from V and 4 bases from J, with 7 bases between. Germline-derived CDR1 and CDR2 are SGHNT and YYREEE (reference sequence). CDR3 sequence (DNA): TGTGCCAGCAGCTTGGGACAGGATAATGAAAAACTGTTTTTT. Amino acid sequence: CASSLGQDNEKLFF.

The chain joins TRBV7-9 to TRBJ2-2, with D possibly matching TRBD1 (6 bases). The CDR3 is 15 residues long. Deletions cut 3 bases from V and 5 bases from J, with 13 bases between. Germline V CDR1 and CDR2: SEHNR, FQNEAQ (reference sequence). In DNA form, the CDR3 reads TGTGCCAGCAGCTTGGCCTACAGGGAAACCGGGGAGCTGTTTTTT. Its protein product is CASSLAYRETGELFF.

The chain links TRBV24-1 to TRBJ2-1; D is possibly TRBD1 (6 bases). In germline, CDR1 is KGHDR, CDR2 SFDVKD. V lost 6 bases and J lost 0, with 11 bases in between. The CDR3 length is 15 residues. The CDR3 DNA follows: TGTGCCACCAGTCCGGGACAAAGCTCCTACAATGAGCAGTTCTTC. Protein product: CATSPGQSSYNEQFF.